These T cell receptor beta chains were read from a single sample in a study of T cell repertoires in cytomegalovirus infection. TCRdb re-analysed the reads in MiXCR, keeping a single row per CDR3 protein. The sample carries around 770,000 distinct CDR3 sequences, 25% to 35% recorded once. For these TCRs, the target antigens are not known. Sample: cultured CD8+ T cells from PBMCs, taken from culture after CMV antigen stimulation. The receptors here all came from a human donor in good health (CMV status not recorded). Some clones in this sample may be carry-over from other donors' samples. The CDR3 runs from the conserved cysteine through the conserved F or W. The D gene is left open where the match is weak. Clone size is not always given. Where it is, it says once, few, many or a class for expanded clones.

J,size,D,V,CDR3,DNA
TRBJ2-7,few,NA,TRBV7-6,CASARGGSEQYF,TGTGCCAGCGCGAGGGGGGGGAGTGAGCAGTACTTC
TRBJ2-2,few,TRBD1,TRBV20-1,CSAKGRAQGITGELFF,TGCAGTGCTAAAGGTCGGGCACAGGGGATCACCGGGGAGCTGTTTTTT
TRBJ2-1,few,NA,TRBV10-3,CAISVPRDGLSYNEQFF,TGTGCCATCAGTGTCCCCAGGGATGGTCTTTCCTACAATGAGCAGTTCTTC
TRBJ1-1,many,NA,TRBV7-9,CASSLSWSGARNTEAFF,TGTGCCAGCAGCTTATCGTGGAGTGGGGCGCGGAACACTGAAGCTTTCTTT
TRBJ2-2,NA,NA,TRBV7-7,CASSLVMSTGELFF,TGTGCTAGCAGCTTGGTCATGTCGACCGGGGAGCTGTTTTTT
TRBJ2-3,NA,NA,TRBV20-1,CSAREGGTQYF,TGCAGTGCCAGAGAGGGAGGAACGCAGTATTTT
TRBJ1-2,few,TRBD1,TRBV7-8,CASSPPGTVGTSYGYTF,TGTGCCAGCAGCCCCCCAGGGACAGTTGGGACCTCCTATGGCTACACCTTC
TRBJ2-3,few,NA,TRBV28,CASSRRGEVDTQYF,TGTGCCAGCAGTCGACGGGGAGAGGTAGATACGCAGTATTTT
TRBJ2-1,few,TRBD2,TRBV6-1,CAASGGRLADNEQFF,TGTGCCGCCAGCGGCGGTAGGCTAGCGGACAATGAGCAGTTCTTC
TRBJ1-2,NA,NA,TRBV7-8,CASSLGEGVYGYTF,TGTGCCAGCAGCTTAGGGGAAGGGGTCTATGGCTACACCTTC
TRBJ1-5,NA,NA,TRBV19,CASSIREGRPQHF,TGTGCCAGTAGTATACGTGAAGGGAGGCCCCAGCATTTT
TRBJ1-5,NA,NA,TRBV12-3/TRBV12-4,CASRRSNQPQHF,TGTGCCAGCAGACGCAGCAATCAGCCCCAGCATTTT
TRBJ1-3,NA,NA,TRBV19,CASSINRIRNTIYF,TGTGCCAGTAGTATCAACCGAATTCGCAACACCATATATTTT
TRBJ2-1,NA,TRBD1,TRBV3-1,CAAGTEPYNEQFF,TGTGCCGCAGGGACAGAGCCTTACAATGAGCAGTTCTTC
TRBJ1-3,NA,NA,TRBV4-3,CASSQDYPGNTIYF,TGCGCCAGCAGCCAAGATTATCCTGGAAACACCATATATTTT
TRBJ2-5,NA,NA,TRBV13,CASSLIGLGVETQYF,TGTGCCAGCAGCTTAATTGGTCTAGGAGTGGAGACCCAGTACTTC
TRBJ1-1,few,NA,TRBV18,CASSPQGSEAFF,TGTGCCAGCTCACCCCAGGGTTCTGAAGCTTTCTTT
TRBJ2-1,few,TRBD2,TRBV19,CASNRAGDSYNEQFF,TGTGCCAGTAACAGAGCGGGGGACTCCTACAATGAGCAGTTCTTC
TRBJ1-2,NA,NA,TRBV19,CASSILPGSYYGYTF,TGTGCCAGTAGTATACTTCCAGGAAGCTACTATGGCTACACCTTC
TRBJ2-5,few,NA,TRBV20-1,CSALLPPSIYRLETQYF,TGCAGTGCCCTTTTACCCCCTTCGATCTACCGCTTAGAGACCCAGTACTTC
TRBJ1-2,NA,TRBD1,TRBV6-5,CASSYEQGALHGYTF,TGTGCCAGCAGTTACGAGCAGGGGGCTCTTCATGGCTACACCTTC
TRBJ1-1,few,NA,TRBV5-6,CASSLGRALNTEAFF,TGTGCCAGCAGCTTGGGGAGGGCTCTGAACACTGAAGCTTTCTTT
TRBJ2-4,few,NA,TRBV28,CASSSSGAGKNIQYF,NA
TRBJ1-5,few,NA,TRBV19,CASSPPRLNQPQHF,TGTGCCAGTAGTCCCCCCCGGCTCAATCAGCCCCAGCATTTT
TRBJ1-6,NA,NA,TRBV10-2,CASSEAGQYNSPLHF,TGCGCCAGCAGTGAGGCGGGTCAGTATAATTCACCCCTCCACTTT
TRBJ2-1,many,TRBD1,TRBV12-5,CASSSGTGYNEQFF,TGTGCTAGTTCGTCCGGGACAGGGTACAATGAGCAGTTCTTC
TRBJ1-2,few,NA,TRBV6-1,CASSPLGGRYGYTF,TGTGCCAGCAGCCCCCTGGGGGGGAGGTATGGCTACACCTTC
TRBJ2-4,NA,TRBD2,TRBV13,CASSLEKRGGGKNIQYF,TGTGCCAGCAGCTTAGAGAAACGGGGGGGCGGCAAAAACATTCAGTACTTC
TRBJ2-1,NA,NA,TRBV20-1,CSAPLWGGGRWNEQFF,TGCAGTGCCCCTTTGTGGGGGGGGGGCCGGTGGAATGAGCAGTTCTTC
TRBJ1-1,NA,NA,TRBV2,CASTSPRVNTEAFF,TGTGCCAGCACCTCACCGAGGGTGAACACTGAAGCTTTCTTT
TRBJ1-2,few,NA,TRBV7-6,CASTQGLYGYTF,TGTGCCAGCACCCAGGGTCTCTATGGCTACACCTTC
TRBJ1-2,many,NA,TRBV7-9,CASSQGTGNYGYTF,TGTGCCAGCAGCCAAGGGACGGGGAACTATGGCTACACCTTC
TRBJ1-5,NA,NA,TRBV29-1,CSVGGVSNQPQHF,TGCAGCGTTGGGGGAGTTAGCAATCAGCCCCAGCATTTT
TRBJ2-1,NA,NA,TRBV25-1,CASSEWEGGIHEQFF,TGTGCCAGCAGTGAATGGGAGGGGGGGATCCATGAGCAGTTCTTC
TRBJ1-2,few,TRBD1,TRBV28,CASSSTEQGTAYGYTF,TGTGCCAGCAGTAGTACCGAACAGGGGACGGCCTATGGCTACACCTTC
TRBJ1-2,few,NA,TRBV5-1,CASSSDSFRGYTF,TGCGCCAGCAGCTCGGACAGTTTCAGGGGATACACCTTC
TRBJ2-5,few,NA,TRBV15,CATSAGVIETQYF,TGTGCCACCAGCGCAGGGGTTATCGAGACCCAGTACTTC
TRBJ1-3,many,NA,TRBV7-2,CASSFIVLGNTIYF,TGTGCCAGCAGCTTTATCGTCCTAGGAAACACCATATATTTT
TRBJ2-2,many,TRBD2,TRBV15,CATSTGLAGGLTGELFF,TGTGCCACCAGCACGGGACTAGCGGGGGGGCTCACCGGGGAGCTGTTTTTT
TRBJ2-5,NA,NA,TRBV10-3,CASQGKGQETQYF,TGTGCCTCCCAGGGGAAGGGCCAAGAGACCCAGTACTTC
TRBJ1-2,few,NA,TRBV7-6,CASSPNRDPRYGYTF,TGTGCCAGCAGCCCCAACAGGGACCCCAGATATGGCTACACCTTC
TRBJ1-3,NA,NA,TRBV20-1,CSARDLGGVDTIYF,TGCAGTGCTAGAGATCTGGGAGGGGTGGACACCATATATTTT
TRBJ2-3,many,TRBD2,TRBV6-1,CASSLVAGATDTQYF,TGTGCCAGCAGTTTGGTAGCGGGGGCCACAGATACGCAGTATTTT
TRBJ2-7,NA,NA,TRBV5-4,CASSLVEVPYEQYF,TGTGCCAGCAGCTTGGTTGAGGTCCCCTACGAGCAGTACTTC
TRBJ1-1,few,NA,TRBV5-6,CASSLRPTSTEAFF,TGTGCCAGCAGCTTGAGACCGACGAGCACTGAAGCTTTCTTT
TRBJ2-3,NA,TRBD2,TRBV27,CASSFGGGGIDTQYF,TGTGCCAGCAGTTTTGGCGGGGGGGGAATAGATACGCAGTATTTT
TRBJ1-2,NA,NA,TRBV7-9,CASSPDSVYGYTF,TGTGCCAGCAGCCCGGACAGCGTCTATGGCTACACCTTC
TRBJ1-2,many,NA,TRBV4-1,CASSQDSAGISYGYTF,TGCGCCAGCAGCCAAGATTCCGCAGGGATCAGCTATGGCTACACCTTC
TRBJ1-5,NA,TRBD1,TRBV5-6,CASSTGGESQPQHF,TGTGCCAGCAGCACAGGGGGAGAGAGTCAGCCCCAGCATTTT
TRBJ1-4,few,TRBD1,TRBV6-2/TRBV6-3,CASRWTGLTTNEKLFF,TGTGCCAGCAGATGGACAGGACTTACAACTAATGAAAAACTGTTTTTT